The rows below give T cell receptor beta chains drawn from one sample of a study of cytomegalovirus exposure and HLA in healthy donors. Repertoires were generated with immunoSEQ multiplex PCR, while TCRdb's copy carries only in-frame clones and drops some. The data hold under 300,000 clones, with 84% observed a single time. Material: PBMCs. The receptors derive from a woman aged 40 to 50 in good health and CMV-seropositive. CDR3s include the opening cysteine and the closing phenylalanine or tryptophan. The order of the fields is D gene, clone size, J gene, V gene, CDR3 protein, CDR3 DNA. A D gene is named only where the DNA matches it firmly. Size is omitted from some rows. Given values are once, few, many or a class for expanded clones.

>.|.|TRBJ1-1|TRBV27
CASSSGYQNTEAFF
TGTGCCAGCAGTTCGGGATACCAGAACACTGAAGCTTTCTTT
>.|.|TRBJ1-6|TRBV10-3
CAINPEENSPLHF
TGTGCCATCAATCCGGAGGAAAATTCACCCCTCCACTTT
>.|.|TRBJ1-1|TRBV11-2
CASSLVYTGGEAFF
TGTGCCAGCAGCTTAGTTTATACAGGAGGGGAAGCTTTCTTT
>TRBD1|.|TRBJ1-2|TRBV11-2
CASSPAGTGNGYTF
TGTGCCAGCAGCCCAGCCGGGACAGGGAATGGCTACACCTTC
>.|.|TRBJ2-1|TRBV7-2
CASSSSVLPDSPYNEQFF
TGTGCCAGCAGCTCTTCGGTTCTTCCGGACTCTCCTTACAATGAGCAGTTCTTC
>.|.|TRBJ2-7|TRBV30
CAGASSYEQYF
TGTGCCGGAGCCTCTTCGTACGAGCAGTACTTC
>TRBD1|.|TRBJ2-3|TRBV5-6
CASSLGQGADTQYF
TGTGCCAGCAGCCTCGGACAGGGGGCCGATACGCAGTATTTT
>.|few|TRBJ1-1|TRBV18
CASSPDRWGTEAFF
TGTGCCAGCTCACCAGACAGGTGGGGCACTGAAGCTTTCTTT
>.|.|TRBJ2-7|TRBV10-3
CAISETDPGEQYF
TGTGCCATCAGCGAGACAGATCCTGGGGAGCAGTACTTC
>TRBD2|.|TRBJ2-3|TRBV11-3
CASSSGREWDTQYF
TGTGCCAGCAGTTCAGGGCGGGAGTGGGATACGCAGTATTTT
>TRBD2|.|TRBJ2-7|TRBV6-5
CASSYGSGGYEQYF
TGTGCCAGCAGTTACGGTAGCGGGGGATACGAGCAGTACTTC
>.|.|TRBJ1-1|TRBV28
CASSGTGARTEAFF
TGTGCCAGCAGTGGGACTGGGGCTAGGACTGAAGCTTTCTTT
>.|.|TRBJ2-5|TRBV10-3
CAISESSGQETQYF
TGTGCCATCAGTGAGTCTAGCGGTCAAGAGACCCAGTACTTC
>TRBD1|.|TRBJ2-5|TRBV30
CAWRGGQGAYKETQYF
TGTGCCTGGAGGGGAGGACAGGGAGCATACAAAGAGACCCAGTACTTC
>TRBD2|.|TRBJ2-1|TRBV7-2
CASSILASGSFNEQFF
TGTGCCAGCAGCATCCTCGCTAGCGGGTCGTTTAATGAGCAGTTCTTC
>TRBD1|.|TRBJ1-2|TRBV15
CATSRENRGFSNYGYTF
TGTGCCACCAGCAGAGAAAACAGGGGATTTTCTAACTATGGCTACACCTTC
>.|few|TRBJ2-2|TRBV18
CASATTGTGELFF
TGTGCCAGCGCCACCACAGGCACCGGGGAGCTGTTTTTT
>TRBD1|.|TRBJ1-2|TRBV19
CASSIWGLDRGLLYGYTF
TGTGCCAGTAGTATATGGGGGTTGGACAGGGGCCTACTCTATGGCTACACCTTC
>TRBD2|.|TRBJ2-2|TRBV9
CASSVEASGTGELFF
TGTGCCAGCAGCGTAGAGGCTAGCGGCACCGGGGAGCTGTTTTTT
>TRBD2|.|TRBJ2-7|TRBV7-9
CASTTGLGLAGTSYEQYF
TGTGCCAGCACCACCGGGCTGGGGCTAGCGGGGACCTCCTACGAGCAGTACTTC
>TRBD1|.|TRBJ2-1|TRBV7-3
CASSHTGTGLYNEQFF
TGTGCCAGCAGCCATACCGGGACAGGGTTATACAATGAGCAGTTCTTC
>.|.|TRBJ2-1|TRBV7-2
CASSRVGSESEQFF
TGTGCCAGCAGCCGAGTAGGGAGCGAGAGTGAGCAGTTCTTC
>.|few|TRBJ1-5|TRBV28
CASSTYSNQPQHF
TGTGCCAGCAGCACCTATAGCAATCAGCCCCAGCATTTT
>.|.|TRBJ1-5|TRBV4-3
CASSQGPGYSNQPQHF
TGCGCCAGCAGCCAAGGCCCCGGGTATAGCAATCAGCCCCAGCATTTT
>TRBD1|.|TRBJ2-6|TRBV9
CASSPRDRGSGANVLTF
TGTGCCAGCAGCCCACGGGACAGGGGCTCTGGGGCCAACGTCCTGACTTTC
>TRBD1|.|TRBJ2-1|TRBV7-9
CASSLGQNSYNEQFF
TGTGCCAGCAGCCTGGGACAGAACTCCTACAATGAGCAGTTCTTC
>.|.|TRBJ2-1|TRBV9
CASSVELPCSYNEQFF
TGTGCCAGCAGCGTAGAACTACCCTGCTCCTACAATGAGCAGTTCTTC
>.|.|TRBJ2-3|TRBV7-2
CASSSWTVRGTDTQYF
TGTGCCAGCAGCAGCTGGACAGTGCGGGGCACAGATACGCAGTATTTT
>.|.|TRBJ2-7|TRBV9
CASSPWTSPYEQYF
TGTGCCAGCAGCCCGTGGACTTCTCCCTACGAGCAGTACTTC